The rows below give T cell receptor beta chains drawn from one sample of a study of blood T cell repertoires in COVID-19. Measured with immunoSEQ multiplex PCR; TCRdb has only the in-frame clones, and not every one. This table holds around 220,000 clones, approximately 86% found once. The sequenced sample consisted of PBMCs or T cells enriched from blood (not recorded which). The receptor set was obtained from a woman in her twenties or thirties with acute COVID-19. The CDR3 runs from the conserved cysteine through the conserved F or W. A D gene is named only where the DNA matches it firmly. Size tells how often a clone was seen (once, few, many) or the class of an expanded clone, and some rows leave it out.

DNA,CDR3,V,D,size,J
TGTGCCAGCAGCGCCGGACTAGCGGGAGGCACAGATACGCAGTATTTT,CASSAGLAGGTDTQYF,TRBV7-2,TRBD2,-,TRBJ2-3
TGTGCCAGCAGCAAGGGACTAGCGGGAGGGAACACCGGGGAGCTGTTTTTT,CASSKGLAGGNTGELFF,TRBV11-3,TRBD2,-,TRBJ2-2
TGTGCCAGCAGCGTAGGTACAGACTCCTACGAGCAGTACTTC,CASSVGTDSYEQYF,TRBV9,-,-,TRBJ2-7
TGTGCCAGCAGTCATACCGGGACTAGCGTGCACGAGCAGTTCTTC,CASSHTGTSVHEQFF,TRBV11-2,TRBD2,-,TRBJ2-1
TGTGCCAGCAGCCAAGATCCAAATCAGCCCCAGCATTTT,CASSQDPNQPQHF,TRBV3-1/TRBV3-2,-,-,TRBJ1-5
TGTGCCAGCAGCTCGGACAGGGTAATATCCGAGCAGTACTTC,CASSSDRVISEQYF,TRBV5-4,TRBD1,-,TRBJ2-7
TGTGCCAGCAGCCTAGCGGGAGGTTCCTACAATGAGCAGTTCTTC,CASSLAGGSYNEQFF,TRBV2,TRBD2,-,TRBJ2-1
TGTGCCAGCAGTTCCGCGCAGGGTAGATATGGCTACACCTTC,CASSSAQGRYGYTF,TRBV28,-,-,TRBJ1-2
TGTGCCAGCAGTGGTGTCTCTGGCAGGGGTCCCTATGGCTACACCTTC,CASSGVSGRGPYGYTF,TRBV25-1,-,-,TRBJ1-2
TGCGCCAGCAGCCTGCTATACGACAGGGGTAACACTGAAGCTTTCTTT,CASSLLYDRGNTEAFF,TRBV5-1,TRBD1,-,TRBJ1-1
TGTGCCAGCAGCGTCGGGGGGTCTGGGGCCAACGTCCTGACTTTC,CASSVGGSGANVLTF,TRBV9,TRBD2,-,TRBJ2-6
TGTGCCAGCAGCTCCCGCCTAACAGGGGGCGAAAGGAAGACTGAAGCTTTCTTT,CASSSRLTGGERKTEAFF,TRBV7-9,TRBD1,few,TRBJ1-1
TGTGCCAGCAGTTTTTGGGGGACAGGGACCCCCTCGGGGACTGAAGCTTTCTTT,CASSFWGTGTPSGTEAFF,TRBV27,TRBD1,-,TRBJ1-1
TGTGCCAGCAGCCCTAAGGACAGGGTGGAATCTGGAAACACCATATATTTT,CASSPKDRVESGNTIYF,TRBV11-2,TRBD1,-,TRBJ1-3
TGTGCCAGCAGCTTAGTATCGGGGGGGGAGACCCAGTACTTC,CASSLVSGGETQYF,TRBV11-2,TRBD2,-,TRBJ2-5
TGTGCCAGCTCCCGAGGGACAGGGAGGAACACTGAAGCTTTCTTT,CASSRGTGRNTEAFF,TRBV18,TRBD1,few,TRBJ1-1
TGTGCCAGCAGGTCCACGGGGAAGGAGCTGTTTTTT,CASRSTGKELFF,TRBV6-6,-,-,TRBJ2-2
TGTGCCAGCAGTTTCCCCCCCTTACAGGGCTACGAGCAGTACTTC,CASSFPPLQGYEQYF,TRBV28,-,-,TRBJ2-7
TGTGCCAGCAGCCCTAGGACTAGCGGGGGGGCATTTGGTGAGCAGTTCTTC,CASSPRTSGGAFGEQFF,TRBV7-9,TRBD2,-,TRBJ2-1
TGTGCCAGCTCCATGGACAGACCCCGCTCAAACACTGAAGCTTTCTTT,CASSMDRPRSNTEAFF,TRBV5-8,-,-,TRBJ1-1
TGTGCCAGCAGCTTGTCTAGCGGGAGTTGGGACGAGCAGTACTTC,CASSLSSGSWDEQYF,TRBV7-3,TRBD2,once,TRBJ2-7
TGTGCCAGCGGCTTAGCGGGAGGGCCTTTGGAGCAGTTCTTC,CASGLAGGPLEQFF,TRBV19,TRBD2,-,TRBJ2-1
TGTGCCAGCAGTCCCGTAGCAGGGGGCTACACCTTC,CASSPVAGGYTF,TRBV6-5,-,few,TRBJ1-2
TGTGCCAGCAGCGTAGGGACTAGCGGGACCCAAGAGACCCAGTACTTC,CASSVGTSGTQETQYF,TRBV9,TRBD2,-,TRBJ2-5
TGTGCCACCGAGGGAGTCCGGTTCTCCTACAATGAGCAGTTCTTC,CATEGVRFSYNEQFF,TRBV15,-,-,TRBJ2-1
TGCGCCAGCAGTCCTTGGGGTAGCGGGGGGGGACCAGATACGCAGTATTTT,CASSPWGSGGGPDTQYF,TRBV10-2,TRBD2,once,TRBJ2-3
TGTGCCAGCAGCTTCACAGGGGTGAATGAGCAGTTCTTC,CASSFTGVNEQFF,TRBV7-2,TRBD1,-,TRBJ2-1
TGTGCCAGCAGTATAACTGGACGGGGAGGGGATGAGCAGTTCTTC,CASSITGRGGDEQFF,TRBV28,TRBD2,-,TRBJ2-1
TGTGCCAGTCACCGGGACTCCCGCACAGATACGCAGTATTTT,CASHRDSRTDTQYF,TRBV2,-,once,TRBJ2-3
TGTGCCAGCAGCTTTGAGAGGCATGAGCAGTTCTTC,CASSFERHEQFF,TRBV7-9,-,-,TRBJ2-1
TGTGCCAGCAGCTCCGCCGGGAGAAACACAGATACGCAGTATTTT,CASSSAGRNTDTQYF,TRBV7-9,-,-,TRBJ2-3